The 3 T cell receptor beta chains below were found in one sample sequenced in a study of OX40 agonist ivuxolimab in advanced cancers. Data came from immunoSEQ multiplex PCR; TCRdb stores just in-frame clones and leaves some out. The sample records approximately 89,000 clones, just over 85% being singletons. Material: CD4+ or CD8+ T cells sorted from blood, obtained in a trial of the OX40 agonist ivuxolimab. All receptors come from an adult with an advanced solid tumor such as melanoma, head and neck, liver or kidney cancer.

The chain carries TRBV11-2 and TRBJ2-1, with 7 positions matching TRBD1. Trimming at V came to 5 bases and at J to 1 base, leaving 5 bases not matched to a gene. CDR3 length: 15 amino acids. Germline loops: CDR1 SGHAT, CDR2 FQNNGV. CDR3 sequence reads: CASSLEGASYNEQFF. The CDR3 coding sequence is TGTGCCAGCAGCCTTGAGGGGGCTTCCTACAATGAGCAGTTCTTC.

This chain links TRBV7-2 with TRBJ2-7; D remains unclear. Germline CDR1 and CDR2: SGHTA and FQGNSA. This CDR3 is built from 14 residues. The ends were cut back, 6 bases at V and 2 bases at J, with 14 bases in the middle. CDR3 loop: CASSFTDGPYEQYF. DNA for the CDR3: TGTGCCAGCAGTTTTACGGACGGACCCTACGAGCAGTACTTC.

J is TRBJ2-1 and V is TRBV7-9; D gene ambiguous. This CDR3 comprises 11 residues. Deletions cut 1 base from V and 8 bases from J, with 3 bases between. The germline V gene has CDR1 SEHNR and CDR2 FQNEAQ (reference sequence). The CDR3 coding sequence is TGTGCCAGCAGCTTAGTAGATGAGCAGTTCTTC. This encodes CASSLVDEQFF.